Listed below are T cell receptor beta chains from one sample, sequenced in a study of blood T cell repertoires in COVID-19. The assay was immunoSEQ multiplex PCR, and TCRdb's table has in-frame clones only and misses some. The data contain about 330,000 clones, roughly 86% of them singletons. The material sequenced was PBMCs or T cells enriched from blood (not recorded which). Receptors originate from a woman aged 30 to 39 who had recovered from COVID-19. The CDR3 runs from the conserved cysteine through the conserved F or W. A D gene is named only where the DNA matches it firmly. Rows may omit the clone size; those that give it use once, few, many or a size class.

CDR3aa,CDR3nt,j_gene,d_gene,len,abundance,v_gene
CASSLGRPTGELFF,TGTGCCAGCAGCTTGGGCAGGCCTACCGGGGAGCTGTTTTTT,TRBJ2-2,NA,14,NA,TRBV5-8
CASSVGGGGPRSEQFF,TGTGCCAGCAGCGTAGGTGGCGGGGGGCCGCGTAGTGAGCAGTTCTTC,TRBJ2-1,TRBD2,16,NA,TRBV9
CASSTLAGGQEDTQYF,TGTGCCAGCAGCACCCTAGCGGGGGGGCAGGAAGATACGCAGTATTTT,TRBJ2-3,TRBD2,16,once,TRBV9
CASSQGRNTEAFF,TGTGCCAGCAGCCAGGGGAGGAACACTGAAGCTTTCTTT,TRBJ1-1,NA,13,NA,TRBV7-3
CASSVITGELFF,TGTGCCAGCAGCGTTATTACCGGGGAGCTGTTTTTT,TRBJ2-2,NA,12,NA,TRBV9
CASIARGTQYF,TGTGCCAGCATAGCACGGGGTACGCAGTATTTT,TRBJ2-3,NA,11,once,TRBV5-6
CASSLAGSHLTNEKLFF,TGCGCCAGCAGCTTGGCCGGGAGTCATCTCACTAATGAAAAACTGTTTTTT,TRBJ1-4,NA,17,NA,TRBV5-1
CASSPGSLRGALHF,TGTGCCAGCTCACCGGGATCCCTCCGGGGGGCCCTCCACTTT,TRBJ1-6,NA,14,NA,TRBV18
CATSRWGGYEQYF,TGTGCCACCAGCAGGTGGGGGGGGTATGAGCAGTACTTC,TRBJ2-7,TRBD2,13,NA,TRBV15
CASSFTRGGKLFF,TGTGCCAGCAGTTTTACACGGGGGGGAAAACTGTTTTTT,TRBJ1-4,NA,13,NA,TRBV12-3/TRBV12-4
CASSKTSGGETQYF,TGTGCCAGCAGTAAAACTAGCGGAGGGGAGACCCAGTACTTC,TRBJ2-5,TRBD2,14,NA,TRBV6-5
CASSLFRGTQYF,TGTGCCAGCAGTTTGTTCCGGGGTACGCAGTATTTT,TRBJ2-3,NA,12,once,TRBV6-2/TRBV6-3
CASRKGANTEAFF,TGTGCCAGCAGGAAGGGGGCGAACACTGAAGCTTTCTTT,TRBJ1-1,TRBD1,13,NA,TRBV12-3/TRBV12-4
CASSRTSMADTQYF,TGTGCCAGCAGTAGGACTAGCATGGCAGATACGCAGTATTTT,TRBJ2-3,TRBD2,14,NA,TRBV2
CASSPGGSETQYF,TGCGCCAGCAGCCCGGGGGGAAGCGAGACCCAGTACTTC,TRBJ2-5,TRBD2,13,NA,TRBV5-1
CASSLEGPGNQPQHF,TGTGCCAGCAGCTTGGAGGGGCCCGGCAATCAGCCCCAGCATTTT,TRBJ1-5,NA,15,NA,TRBV5-6
CASSAGLAGGQETQYF,TGTGCCAGCAGCGCGGGACTAGCGGGGGGACAAGAGACCCAGTACTTC,TRBJ2-5,TRBD2,16,NA,TRBV11-1
CASSSPGQGARSPLHF,TGTGCCAGCAGTTCTCCGGGACAGGGGGCGCGCTCACCCCTCCACTTT,TRBJ1-6,TRBD1,16,NA,TRBV6-5
CASSFRDTQYF,TGTGCCAGCAGTTTTCGGGATACGCAGTATTTT,TRBJ2-3,NA,11,once,TRBV28
CAWSVGKDSISNQPQHF,TGTGCCTGGAGTGTCGGAAAGGACAGCATAAGCAATCAGCCCCAGCATTTT,TRBJ1-5,NA,17,NA,TRBV30
CASRRQGRGLGLSNQPQHF,TGTGCCAGCAGGCGACAGGGGCGCGGACTCGGCTTAAGCAATCAGCCCCAGCATTTT,TRBJ1-5,TRBD1,19,NA,TRBV27
CASSPGHGFPNTGELFF,TGTGCCAGCAGCCCAGGCCATGGGTTCCCGAACACCGGGGAGCTGTTTTTT,TRBJ2-2,NA,17,NA,TRBV7-8
CASSFDRGWGYTF,TGTGCCAGCAGCTTTGACAGGGGCTGGGGCTACACCTTC,TRBJ1-2,TRBD1,13,NA,TRBV7-8
CASSAGNSPLHF,TGTGCCAGCAGCGCAGGGAATTCACCCCTCCACTTT,TRBJ1-6,NA,12,NA,TRBV7-9
CASSLVQGGNYGYTF,TGCGCCAGCAGCTTGGTCCAGGGGGGCAACTATGGCTACACCTTC,TRBJ1-2,TRBD1,15,NA,TRBV5-1
CASSLTSGGYNEQFF,TGTGCCAGCAGCTTGACTAGCGGGGGGTACAATGAGCAGTTCTTC,TRBJ2-1,TRBD2,15,NA,TRBV7-2
CASSTRTGVGGYTF,TGTGCCAGCAGCACCCGGACAGGGGTGGGTGGCTACACCTTC,TRBJ1-2,TRBD1,14,NA,TRBV5-8
CASSEEVQGSGYTF,TGTGCCAGCAGTGAAGAGGTACAGGGGTCTGGCTACACCTTC,TRBJ1-2,TRBD1,14,NA,TRBV2
CASSAGGSEAFF,TGTGCCAGCAGCGCGGGGGGGAGTGAAGCTTTCTTT,TRBJ1-1,NA,12,NA,TRBV9
CAIRRDRGAGNTEAFF,TGTGCCATCAGGAGGGACAGGGGCGCGGGGAACACTGAAGCTTTCTTT,TRBJ1-1,TRBD1,16,NA,TRBV10-3
CASSGSGHVDGYTF,TGTGCCAGTAGTGGGTCAGGGCATGTTGATGGCTACACCTTC,TRBJ1-2,NA,14,NA,TRBV19
CASSEGQTLNTGELFF,TGTGCCAGCAGCGAAGGACAAACATTGAACACCGGGGAGCTGTTTTTT,TRBJ2-2,NA,16,NA,TRBV7-9
CSASSPQGDQPQHF,TGCAGTGCTAGTTCCCCACAGGGCGATCAGCCCCAGCATTTT,TRBJ1-5,NA,14,NA,TRBV20-1